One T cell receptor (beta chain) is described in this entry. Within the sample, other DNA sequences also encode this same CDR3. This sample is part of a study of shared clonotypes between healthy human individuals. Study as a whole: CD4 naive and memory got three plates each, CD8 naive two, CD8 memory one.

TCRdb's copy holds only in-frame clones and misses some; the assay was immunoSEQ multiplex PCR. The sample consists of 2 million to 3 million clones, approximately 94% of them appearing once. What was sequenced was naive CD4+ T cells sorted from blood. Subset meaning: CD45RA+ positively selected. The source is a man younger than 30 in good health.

The CDR3 loop reads CASSLGDRYNSPLHF. The CDR3 DNA reads as TGTGCCAGCAGTTTAGGGGACAGGTATAATTCACCCCTCCACTTT. The chain employs TRBV28 and TRBJ1-6; TRBD1 matches at 8 bases. V trimming: 2 bases; J trimming: 4 bases; junction bases outside the gene matches: 1. The length of the CDR3 is 15 residues. Germline V CDR1 and CDR2: MDHEN, SYDVKM.